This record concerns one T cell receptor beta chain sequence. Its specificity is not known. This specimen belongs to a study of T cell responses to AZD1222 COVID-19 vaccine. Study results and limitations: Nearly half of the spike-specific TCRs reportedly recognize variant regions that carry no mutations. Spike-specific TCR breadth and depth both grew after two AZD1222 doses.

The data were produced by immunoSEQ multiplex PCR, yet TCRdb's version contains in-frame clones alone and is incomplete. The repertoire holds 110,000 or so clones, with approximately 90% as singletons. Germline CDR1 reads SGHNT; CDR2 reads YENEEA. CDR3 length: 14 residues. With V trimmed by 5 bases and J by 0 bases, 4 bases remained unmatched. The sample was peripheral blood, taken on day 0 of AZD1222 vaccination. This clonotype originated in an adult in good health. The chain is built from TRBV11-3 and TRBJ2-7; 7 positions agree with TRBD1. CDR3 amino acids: CASSPRDSSYEQYF. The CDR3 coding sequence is TGTGCCAGCAGCCCTAGGGACAGCTCCTACGAGCAGTACTTC.